The subject of this entry is one TCR beta chain. Other DNA sequences in the sample encode the same CDR3. The data are from a study of shared clonotypes between healthy human individuals. Study background: Used for every donor were three CD4 naive, three CD4 memory, two CD8 naive and one CD8 memory plate.

Terminally differentiated effector memory CD45RA+ cells were excluded from the naive CD8 cells, which were CD45RO-negative and positively selected for CCR7. Assay execution took place at the deep level. Replicate PCRs for sorted subsets used approximately 220 ng DNA; this equaled tens of thousands of T cell genomes. TCRdb keeps only in-frame clones here, not all; method: immunoSEQ multiplex PCR. The sample records around 2.1 million clones, more than 85% being singletons. CDR3 length equals 14 residues. Germline V lookup: CDR1 LNHDA, CDR2 SQIVND (reference sequence). The V gene lost 0 bases and the J gene lost 1 base, with 6 bases spanning the gap.

The specimen was naive CD8+ T cells from PBMCs. The gene calls are TRBV19 and TRBJ1-1; D is ambiguous. The receptor's source is a man between 18 and 29 years old in good health. Some clones in this sample may be carry-over from other donors' samples. The CDR3 loop reads CASSIDSGNTEAFF. The CDR3 bases are TGTGCCAGTAGTATAGATTCAGGGAACACTGAAGCTTTCTTT.